The rows below give T cell receptor beta chains drawn from one sample of a study of PD-L1 blockade in urothelial cancer. TCRdb keeps only in-frame clones here, not all; method: immunoSEQ multiplex PCR. The sample has 100,000 to 150,000 clones, roughly 83% seen once. Sequencing was performed on PBMCs, taken around atezolizumab (anti-PD-L1) treatment. Every receptor here comes from a middle-aged man with urothelial cancer. The CDR3 runs from the conserved cysteine through the conserved F or W. A D gene is named only where the DNA matches it firmly. The size entry is marked missing in some rows and otherwise reads once, few, many or a size class.

NA,15,TRBD2,TRBV10-3,TRBJ2-1,TGTGCCATCAGTGAGGCCCAAGGAGCGGGAGGTGAGCAGTTCTTC,CAISEAQGAGGEQFF
NA,15,NA,TRBV7-2,TRBJ1-1,TGTGCCAGCAGCTTACCCGGCACAGTTGGCACTGAAGCTTTCTTT,CASSLPGTVGTEAFF
NA,14,TRBD2,TRBV19,TRBJ2-7,TGTGCCAGTAGTTCAACTAGCGGGAGGAGCGGGCAGTACTTC,CASSSTSGRSGQYF
NA,15,NA,TRBV4-2,TRBJ1-4,TGTGCCAGCAGCCCGGCGGGGGTTAGTAATGAAAAACTGTTTTTT,CASSPAGVSNEKLFF
NA,17,TRBD2,TRBV5-6,TRBJ2-1,TGTGCCAGCAGCTTAAAATGGACTAGCGGGAGTTACGGTGAGCAGTTCTTC,CASSLKWTSGSYGEQFF
NA,14,NA,TRBV6-4,TRBJ1-2,TGTGCCAGCACCCCGGAGAGCGGGAGCTATGGCTACACCTTC,CASTPESGSYGYTF
few,14,NA,TRBV18,TRBJ1-1,TGTGCCAGCTCACCAAATGCGCGCGGGATAGAAGCTTTCTTT,CASSPNARGIEAFF
NA,12,NA,TRBV11-2,TRBJ2-7,TGTGCCAGCAGCTTTAAATTGTCTGTGCAGTACTTC,CASSFKLSVQYF
NA,15,NA,TRBV4-1,TRBJ1-1,TGCGCCAGCAGCCAAGACTGGAGGGGCGACACTGAAGCTTTCTTT,CASSQDWRGDTEAFF
once,15,TRBD2,TRBV30,TRBJ2-1,TGTGCCTGGAGTGTAAGGGGCGGGAGCTACAATGAGCAGTTCTTC,CAWSVRGGSYNEQFF